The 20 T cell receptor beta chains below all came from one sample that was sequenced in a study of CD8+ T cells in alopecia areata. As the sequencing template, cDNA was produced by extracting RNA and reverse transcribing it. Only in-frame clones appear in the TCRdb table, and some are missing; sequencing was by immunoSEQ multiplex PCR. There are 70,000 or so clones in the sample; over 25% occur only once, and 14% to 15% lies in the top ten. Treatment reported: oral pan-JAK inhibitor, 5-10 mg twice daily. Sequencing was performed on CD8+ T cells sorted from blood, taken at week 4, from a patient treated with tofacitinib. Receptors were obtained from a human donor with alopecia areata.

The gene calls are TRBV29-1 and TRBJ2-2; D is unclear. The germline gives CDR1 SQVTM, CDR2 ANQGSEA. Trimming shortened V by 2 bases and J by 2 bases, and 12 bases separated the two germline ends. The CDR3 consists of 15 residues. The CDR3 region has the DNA TGCAGCGTTGAATTTGGCGGAGTTAACACCGGGGAGCTGTTTTTT. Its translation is CSVEFGGVNTGELFF.

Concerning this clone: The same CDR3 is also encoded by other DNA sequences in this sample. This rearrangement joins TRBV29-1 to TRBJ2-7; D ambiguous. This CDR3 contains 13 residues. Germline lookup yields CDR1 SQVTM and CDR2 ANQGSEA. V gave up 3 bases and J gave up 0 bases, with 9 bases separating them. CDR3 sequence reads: CSVELGSSYEQYF. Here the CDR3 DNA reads TGCAGCGTTGAGCTGGGGTCCTCCTACGAGCAGTACTTC.

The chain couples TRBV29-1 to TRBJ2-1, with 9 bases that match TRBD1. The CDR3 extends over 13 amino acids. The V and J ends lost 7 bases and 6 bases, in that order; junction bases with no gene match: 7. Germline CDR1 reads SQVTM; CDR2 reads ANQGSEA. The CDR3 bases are TGCAGCGACGGGACAGGGAGGCCCAATGAGCAGTTCTTC. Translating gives CSDGTGRPNEQFF.

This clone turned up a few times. CDR3 residues: CSVLAGTTTGELFF. The CDR3 DNA reads TGCAGCGTTCTAGCGGGCACTACCACCGGGGAGCTGTTTTTT. The chain uses TRBV29-1 and TRBJ2-2; 8 bases agree with TRBD2. In germline, CDR1 is SQVTM, CDR2 ANQGSEA. V gave up 5 bases and J gave up 4 bases; unmatched junction bases: 6. This CDR3 has 14 amino acids.

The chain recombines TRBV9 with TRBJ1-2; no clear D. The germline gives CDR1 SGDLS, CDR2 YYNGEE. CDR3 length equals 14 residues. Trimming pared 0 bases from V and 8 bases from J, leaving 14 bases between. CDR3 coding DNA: TGTGCCAGCAGCGTAGAGTCCGGACTTTCGGGCTACACCTTC. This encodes CASSVESGLSGYTF.

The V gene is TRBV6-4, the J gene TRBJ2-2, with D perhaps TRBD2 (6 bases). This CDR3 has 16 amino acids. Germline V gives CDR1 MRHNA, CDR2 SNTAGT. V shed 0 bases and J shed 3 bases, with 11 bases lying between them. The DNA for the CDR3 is TGTGCCAGCAGTGACTCGAATGGAGGGGACACCGGGGAGCTGTTTTTT. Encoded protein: CASSDSNGGDTGELFF.

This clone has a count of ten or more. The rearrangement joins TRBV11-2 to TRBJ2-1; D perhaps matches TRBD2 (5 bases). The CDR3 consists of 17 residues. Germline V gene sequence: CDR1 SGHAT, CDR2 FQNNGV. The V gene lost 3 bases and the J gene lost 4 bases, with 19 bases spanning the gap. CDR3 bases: TGTGCCAGCAGCTTTTATGAGCGGAGCTCGATATACAATGAGCAGTTCTTC. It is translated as CASSFYERSSIYNEQFF. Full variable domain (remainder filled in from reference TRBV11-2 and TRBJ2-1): EAGVAQSPRYKIIEKRQSVAFWCNPISGHATLYWYQQILGQGPKLLIQFQNNGVVDDSQLPKDRFSAERLKGVDSTLKIQPAKLEDSAVYLCASSFYERSSIYNEQFFGPGTRLTVL.

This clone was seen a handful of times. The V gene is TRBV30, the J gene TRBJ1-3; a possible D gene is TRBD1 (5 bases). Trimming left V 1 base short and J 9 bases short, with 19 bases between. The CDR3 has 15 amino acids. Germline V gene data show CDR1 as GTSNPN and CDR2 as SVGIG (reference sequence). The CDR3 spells CAWSGDPGLHGTIYF. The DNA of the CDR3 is TGTGCCTGGAGTGGGGACCCCGGGCTGCACGGCACCATATATTTT.

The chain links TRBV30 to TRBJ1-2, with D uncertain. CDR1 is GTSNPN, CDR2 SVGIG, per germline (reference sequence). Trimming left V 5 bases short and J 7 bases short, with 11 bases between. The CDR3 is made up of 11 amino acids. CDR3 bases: TGTGCCTGGGACATGAGGGCTGGCTACACCTTC. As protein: CAWDMRAGYTF.

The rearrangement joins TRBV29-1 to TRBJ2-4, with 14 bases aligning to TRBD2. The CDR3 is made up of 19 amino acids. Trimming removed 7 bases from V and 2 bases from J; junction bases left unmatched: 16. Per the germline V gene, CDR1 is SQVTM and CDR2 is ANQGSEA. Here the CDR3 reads CSAQGGTSGSALTKNIQYF. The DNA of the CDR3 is TGCAGCGCCCAGGGGGGGACTAGCGGGAGTGCGTTAACCAAAAACATTCAGTACTTC.

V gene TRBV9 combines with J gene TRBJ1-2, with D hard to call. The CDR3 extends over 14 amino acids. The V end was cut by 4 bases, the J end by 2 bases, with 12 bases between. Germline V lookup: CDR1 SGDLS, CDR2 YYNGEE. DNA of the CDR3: TGTGCCAGCAGCCCCTCAGGACGGAACTATGGCTACACCTTC. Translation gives CASSPSGRNYGYTF.

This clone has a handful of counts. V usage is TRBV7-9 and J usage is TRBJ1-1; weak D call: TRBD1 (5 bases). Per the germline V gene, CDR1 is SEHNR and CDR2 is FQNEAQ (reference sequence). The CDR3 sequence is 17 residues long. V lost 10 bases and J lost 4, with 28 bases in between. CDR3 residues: CATEGRGSRDWGTEAFF. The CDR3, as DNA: TGTGCCACCGAGGGGAGAGGAAGCCGGGACTGGGGCACTGAAGCTTTCTTT.

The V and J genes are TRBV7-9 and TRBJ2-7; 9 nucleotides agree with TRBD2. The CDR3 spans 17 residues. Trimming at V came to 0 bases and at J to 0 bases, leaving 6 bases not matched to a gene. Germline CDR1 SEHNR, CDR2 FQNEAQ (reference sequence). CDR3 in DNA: TGTGCCAGCAGCTTAGCGCGGAGCGGGAGGTACTCCTACGAGCAGTACTTC. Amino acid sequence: CASSLARSGRYSYEQYF.

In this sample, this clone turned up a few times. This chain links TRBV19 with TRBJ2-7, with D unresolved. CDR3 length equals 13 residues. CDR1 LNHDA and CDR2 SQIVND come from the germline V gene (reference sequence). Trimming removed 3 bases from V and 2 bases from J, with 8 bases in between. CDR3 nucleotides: TGTGCCAGTAGTATGACTCGAACCTACGAGCAGTACTTC. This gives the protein CASSMTRTYEQYF. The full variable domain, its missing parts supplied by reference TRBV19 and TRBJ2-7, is DGGITQSPKYLFRKEGQNVTLSCEQNLNHDAMYWYRQDPGQGLRLIYYSQIVNDFQKGDIAEGYSVSREKKESFPLTVTSAQKNPTAFYLCASSMTRTYEQYFGPGTRLTVT.

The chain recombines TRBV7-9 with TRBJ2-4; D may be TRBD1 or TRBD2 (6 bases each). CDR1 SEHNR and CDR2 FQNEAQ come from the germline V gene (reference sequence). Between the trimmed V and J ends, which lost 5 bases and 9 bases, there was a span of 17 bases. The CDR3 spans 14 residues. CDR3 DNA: TGTGCCAGCAGCCCTCGAGGAGGGGGGCCCATTCAGTACTTC. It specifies CASSPRGGGPIQYF. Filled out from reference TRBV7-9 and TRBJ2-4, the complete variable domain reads DTGVSQNPRHKITKRGQNVTFRCDPISEHNRLYWYRQTLGQGPEFLTYFQNEAQLEKSRLLSDRFSAERPKGSFSTLEIQRTEQGDSAMYLCASSPRGGGPIQYFGAGTRLSVL.

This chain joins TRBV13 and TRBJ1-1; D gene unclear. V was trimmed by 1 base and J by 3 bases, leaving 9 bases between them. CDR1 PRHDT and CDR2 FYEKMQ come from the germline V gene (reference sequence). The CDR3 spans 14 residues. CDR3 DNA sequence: TGTGCCAGCAGCTTAGCGCCCGGGTACACTGAAGCTTTCTTT. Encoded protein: CASSLAPGYTEAFF.

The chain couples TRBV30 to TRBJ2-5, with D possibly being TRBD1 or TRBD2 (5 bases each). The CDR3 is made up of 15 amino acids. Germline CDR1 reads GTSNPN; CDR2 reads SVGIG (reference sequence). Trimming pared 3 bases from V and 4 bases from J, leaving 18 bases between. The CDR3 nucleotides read TGTGCCTGGAGCAAGCCAGAGGGGTTGGGAGAGACCCAGTACTTC. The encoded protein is CAWSKPEGLGETQYF.

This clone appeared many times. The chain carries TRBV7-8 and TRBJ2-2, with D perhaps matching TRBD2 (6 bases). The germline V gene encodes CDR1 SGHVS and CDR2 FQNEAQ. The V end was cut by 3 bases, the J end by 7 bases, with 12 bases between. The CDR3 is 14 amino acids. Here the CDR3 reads CASSLAGRNGELFF. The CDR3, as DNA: TGTGCCAGCAGCTTGGCAGGGAGGAACGGGGAGCTGTTTTTT.

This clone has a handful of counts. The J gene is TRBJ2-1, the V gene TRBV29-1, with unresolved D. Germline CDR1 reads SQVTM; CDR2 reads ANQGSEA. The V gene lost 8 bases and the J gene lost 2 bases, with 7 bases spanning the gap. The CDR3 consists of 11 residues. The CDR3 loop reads CSIGPYNEQFF. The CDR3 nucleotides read TGCAGCATAGGGCCCTACAATGAGCAGTTCTTC.

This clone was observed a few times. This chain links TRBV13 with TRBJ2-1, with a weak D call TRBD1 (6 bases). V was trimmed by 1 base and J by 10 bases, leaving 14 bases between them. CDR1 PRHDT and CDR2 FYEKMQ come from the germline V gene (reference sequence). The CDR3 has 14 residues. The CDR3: CASSLEGESSEQFF. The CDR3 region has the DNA TGTGCCAGCAGCTTAGAGGGGGAGTCGAGCGAGCAGTTCTTC.